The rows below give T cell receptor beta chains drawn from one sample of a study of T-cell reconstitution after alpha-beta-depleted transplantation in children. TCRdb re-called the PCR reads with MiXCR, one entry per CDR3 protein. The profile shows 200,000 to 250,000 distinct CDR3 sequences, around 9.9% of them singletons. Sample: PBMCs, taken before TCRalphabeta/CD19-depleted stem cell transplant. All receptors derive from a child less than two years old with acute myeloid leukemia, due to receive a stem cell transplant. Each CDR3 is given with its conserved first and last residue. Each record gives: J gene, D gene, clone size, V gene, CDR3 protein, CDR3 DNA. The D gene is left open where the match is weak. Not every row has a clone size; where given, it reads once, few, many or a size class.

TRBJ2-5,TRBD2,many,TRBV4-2,CASSQQGLAGGGETQYF,TGTGCCAGCAGCCAGCAGGGACTAGCGGGAGGAGGAGAGACCCAGTACTTC
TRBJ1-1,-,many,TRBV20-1,CSARDEARGDTEAFF,TGCAGTGCTAGAGATGAGGCAAGAGGGGACACTGAAGCTTTCTTT
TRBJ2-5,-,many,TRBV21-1,CASSKGSQGRETQYF,TGTGCCAGCAGCAAAGGGTCGCAGGGAAGAGAGACCCAGTACTTC
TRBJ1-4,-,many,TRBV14,CASSQEPAEKLFF,TGTGCCAGCAGCCAAGAGCCGGCAGAAAAACTGTTTTTT
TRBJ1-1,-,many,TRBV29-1,CSVEDSAPNTEAFF,TGCAGCGTTGAAGATTCCGCGCCCAACACTGAAGCTTTCTTT
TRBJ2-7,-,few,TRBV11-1,CASSFRDRSYEQYF,TGTGCCAGCAGCTTCCGTGACAGGTCCTACGAGCAGTACTTC
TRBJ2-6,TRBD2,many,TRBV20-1,CSASRAGVGGANVLTF,TGCAGTGCTAGTCGAGCGGGAGTGGGTGGGGCCAACGTCCTGACTTTC
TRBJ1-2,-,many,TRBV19,CATRTANYGYTF,TGTGCCACCCGGACAGCTAACTATGGCTACACCTTC
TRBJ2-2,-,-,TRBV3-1,CASSQVRELFF,TGTGCCAGCAGCCAAGTTCGGGAGCTGTTTTTT
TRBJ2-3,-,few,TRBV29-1,CSVEGGTSQQADTQYF,TGCAGCGTTGAAGGCGGGACCTCACAACAAGCGGATACGCAGTATTTT
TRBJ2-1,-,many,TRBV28,CASSSPGRGSYNEQFF,TGTGCCAGCAGTTCCCCTGGGAGGGGGTCCTACAATGAGCAGTTCTTC
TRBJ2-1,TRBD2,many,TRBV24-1,CATSDSLLAEVVFF,TGTGCCACCAGTGACTCATTACTAGCGGAGGTCGTGTTCTTC
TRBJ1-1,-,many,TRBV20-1,CSARDARSPGEAFF,TGCAGTGCTAGAGATGCCAGGAGTCCCGGTGAAGCTTTCTTT
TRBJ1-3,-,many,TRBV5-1,CASSLGAPNTIYF,TGCGCCAGCAGCTTGGGAGCACCCAACACCATATATTTT
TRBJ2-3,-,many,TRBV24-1,CATSDLHGPDTQYF,TGTGCCACCAGTGATTTGCACGGACCAGATACGCAGTATTTT
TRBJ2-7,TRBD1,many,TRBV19,CASSKPRGQGGEQYF,TGTGCCAGTAGCAAACCAAGGGGACAGGGCGGCGAGCAGTACTTC
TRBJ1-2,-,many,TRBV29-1,CSVEDLGRGVGYTF,TGCAGCGTTGAAGATCTTGGGAGAGGGGTTGGCTACACCTTC
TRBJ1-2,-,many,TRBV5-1,CASSAGDRGYGYTF,TGCGCCAGCAGTGCGGGTGACAGAGGCTATGGCTACACCTTC
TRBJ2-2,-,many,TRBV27,CASSLNGGRATGELFF,TGTGCCAGCAGTTTAAATGGGGGAAGGGCCACCGGGGAGCTGTTTTTT
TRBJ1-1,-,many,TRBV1,CTSSQGHTEAFF,TGCACCAGCAGCCAAGGACACACTGAAGCTTTCTTT
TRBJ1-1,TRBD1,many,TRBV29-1,CSVSGGGHTEAFF,TGCAGCGTGTCAGGGGGAGGGCACACTGAAGCTTTCTTT
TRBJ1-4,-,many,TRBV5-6,CASSLGAGVQVEKLFF,TGTGCCAGCAGCTTGGGGGCAGGGGTTCAGGTAGAAAAACTGTTTTTT
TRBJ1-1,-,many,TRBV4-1,CASSRLLGTDEAFF,TGCGCCAGCAGCCGGTTACTCGGGACGGATGAAGCTTTCTTT
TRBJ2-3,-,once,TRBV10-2,CASSGGLVTDTQYF,TGCGCCAGCAGTGGGGGTCTCGTGACAGATACGCAGTATTTT
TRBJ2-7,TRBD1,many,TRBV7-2,CASSTTGTGGSYEQYF,TGTGCCAGCAGCACAACCGGGACAGGGGGTTCCTACGAGCAGTACTTC
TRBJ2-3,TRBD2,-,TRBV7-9,CASSSGTTFTDTQYF,TGTGCCAGCAGCTCCGGGACTACCTTCACAGATACGCAGTATTTT
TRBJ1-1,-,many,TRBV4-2,CASSPRIKSEAFF,TGTGCCAGCAGCCCCCGGATAAAGTCTGAAGCTTTCTTT
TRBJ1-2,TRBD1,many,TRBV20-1,CSARGSRDSNNYGYTF,TGCAGTGCTAGAGGGTCTCGGGACAGTAACAACTATGGCTACACCTTC
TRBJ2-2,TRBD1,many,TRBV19,CASSAGTGRAGELFF,TGTGCCAGTAGTGCCGGGACAGGGAGGGCCGGGGAGCTGTTTTTT
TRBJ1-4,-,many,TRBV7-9,CASSVGSNEKLFF,TGTGCCAGCAGCGTCGGGAGTAATGAAAAACTGTTTTTT
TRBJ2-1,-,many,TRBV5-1,CASRPGRVGAYNEQFF,TGCGCCAGCAGACCCGGTAGAGTGGGGGCCTACAATGAGCAGTTCTTC
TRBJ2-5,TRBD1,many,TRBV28,CASSLPQSGTGGFIGKETQYF,TGTGCCAGCAGTTTACCGCAATCCGGGACAGGGGGATTTATAGGAAAAGAGACCCAGTACTTC
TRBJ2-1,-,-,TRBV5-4,CASRSWGSTYNEQFF,TGTGCCAGCAGATCTTGGGGCAGCACCTACAATGAGCAGTTCTTC
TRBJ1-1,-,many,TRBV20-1,CSATGQLNTEAFF,TGCAGTGCGACCGGACAGTTGAACACTGAAGCTTTCTTT
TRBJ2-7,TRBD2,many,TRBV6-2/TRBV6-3,CASSPGLAGYYEQYF,TGTGCCAGCAGTCCAGGACTAGCGGGCTACTACGAGCAGTACTTC
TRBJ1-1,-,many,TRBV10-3,CAISEWSQPTEAFF,TGTGCCATCAGTGAGTGGAGTCAACCCACTGAAGCTTTCTTT
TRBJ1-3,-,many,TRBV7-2,CASSVQTRTGNTIYF,TGTGCCAGCAGCGTCCAGACACGGACTGGAAACACCATATATTTT
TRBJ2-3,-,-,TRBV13,CASSLGVGGDTSTDTQYF,TGTGCCAGCAGCTTAGGGGTAGGGGGTGATACTAGCACAGATACGCAGTATTTT
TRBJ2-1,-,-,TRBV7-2,CASSLRYIEQFF,TGTGCCAGCAGCTTAAGGTACATTGAGCAGTTCTTC
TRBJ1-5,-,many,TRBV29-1,CSVQGTNDGQPQHF,TGCAGCGTTCAGGGGACAAACGATGGTCAGCCCCAGCATTTT